This T cell receptor beta chain was retrieved from a study of CD8 T cells in Susac syndrome. Random hexamers were used to reverse transcribe about 0.5 to 1 ug of RNA. MiXCR, applied by TCRdb to the immunoSEQ multiplex PCR reads, yields one record per CDR3 protein. The sample lists roughly 150,000 distinct CDR3 sequences, around 96% occurring once. Germline V gene sequence: CDR1 SQVTM, CDR2 ANQGSEA. The CDR3 has 15 residues. Trimming at V came to 1 base and at J to 1 base, leaving 4 bases not matched to a gene. The sequence came from a human donor with multiple sclerosis. The specimen sequenced was CD8+ T cells from PBMCs. This chain connects TRBV29-1 to TRBJ2-7; 10 bases agree with TRBD2. Here the CDR3 reads CSVEVERGGSYEQYF. The CDR3 bases are TGCAGCGTTGAAGTTGAGCGGGGGGGATCCTACGAGCAGTACTTC.